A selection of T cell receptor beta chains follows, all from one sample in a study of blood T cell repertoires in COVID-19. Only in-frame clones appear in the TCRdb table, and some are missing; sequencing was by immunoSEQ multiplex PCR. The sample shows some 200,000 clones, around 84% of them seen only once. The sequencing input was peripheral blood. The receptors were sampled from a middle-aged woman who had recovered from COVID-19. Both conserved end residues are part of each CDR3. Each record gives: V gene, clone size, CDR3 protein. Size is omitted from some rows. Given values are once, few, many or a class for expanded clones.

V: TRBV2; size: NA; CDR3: CASSDVGTDTQYF
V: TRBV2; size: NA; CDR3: CASRRESDTQYF
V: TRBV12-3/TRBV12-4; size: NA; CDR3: CASSPTSGNTQYF
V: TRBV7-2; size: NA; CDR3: CASSPPGGRNTIYF
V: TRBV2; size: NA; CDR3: CASKITGMVNTEAFF
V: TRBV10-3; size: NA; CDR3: CAISVGGSTDTQYF
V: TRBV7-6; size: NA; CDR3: CASSPLGQDNTGELFF
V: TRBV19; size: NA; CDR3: CASRGQGVDTEAFF
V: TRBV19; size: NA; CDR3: CASSIGDRETQYF
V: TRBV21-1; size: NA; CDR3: CASSPRQGPTEAFF
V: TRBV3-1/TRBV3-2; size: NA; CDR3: CASSQGAGAGTDTQYF
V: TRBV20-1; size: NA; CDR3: CSASLILAGGPGIQYF
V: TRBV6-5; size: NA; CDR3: CASSPAYRGEQYF
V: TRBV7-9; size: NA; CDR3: CASSPTPTTAGELFF
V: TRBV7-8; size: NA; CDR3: CASSSTSPRRETQYF
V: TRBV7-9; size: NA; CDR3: CASRPNGQGIQETQYF
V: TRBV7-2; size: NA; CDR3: CASSSGQRTGELFF
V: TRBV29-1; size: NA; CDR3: CSVGGAANTEAFF
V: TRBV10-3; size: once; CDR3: CAISPGNEQFF
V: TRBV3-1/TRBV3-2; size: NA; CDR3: CASSRWELAEFEQFF
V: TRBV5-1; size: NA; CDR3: CASSLDSFSLHF
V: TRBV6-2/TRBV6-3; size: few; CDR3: CASSYGLSRINRPQHF
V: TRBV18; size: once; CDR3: CASSPEGQGAGNTIYF
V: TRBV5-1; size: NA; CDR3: CASSLLTGSSGYTF
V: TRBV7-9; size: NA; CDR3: CASSPQGAEGYTF
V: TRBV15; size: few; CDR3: CATSPRTANTEAFF
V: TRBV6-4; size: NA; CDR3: CASRGTSGDVNEQFF
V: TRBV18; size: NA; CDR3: CASSWDRDLNYGYTF
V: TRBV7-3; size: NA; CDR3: CASSLNLVAGGPNTGELFF
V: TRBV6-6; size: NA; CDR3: CASNPDMDTQYF
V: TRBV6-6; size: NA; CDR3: CASSYSSSGGGNEQFF
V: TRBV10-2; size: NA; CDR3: CASSEGGGYQETQYF
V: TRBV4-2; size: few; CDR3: CASSQGTGGGYEQYF
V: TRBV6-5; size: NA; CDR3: CASSYSGQYTGELFF
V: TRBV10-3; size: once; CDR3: CAAKTGGQEQYF
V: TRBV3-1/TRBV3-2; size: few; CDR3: CATLGGAETQYF
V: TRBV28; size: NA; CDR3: CASSLGALGYTF
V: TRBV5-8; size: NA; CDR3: CASSLGQGAANEKLFF
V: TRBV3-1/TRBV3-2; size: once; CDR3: CASSPGTGGYNEQFF
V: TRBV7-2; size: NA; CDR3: CASSLSSGDRNIQYF
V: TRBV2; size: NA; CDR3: CASIYGELKQYF
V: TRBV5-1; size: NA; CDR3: CASSPGQNKNIQYF
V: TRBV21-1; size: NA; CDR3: CASSKFGRGLGFLRTEAFF
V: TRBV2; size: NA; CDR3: CASSGGPRDTQYF
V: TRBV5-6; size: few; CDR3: CASSSEFFNSPLHF
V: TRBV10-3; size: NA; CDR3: CAISESAGGPTDTQYF
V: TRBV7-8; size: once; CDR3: CASSLGSQETQYF
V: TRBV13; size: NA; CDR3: CASSDRELRYTF
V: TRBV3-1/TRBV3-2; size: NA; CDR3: CASSQFDPSGGSEKLFF
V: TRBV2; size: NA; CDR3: CASKAGLSTDTQYF